This TCR beta chain was retrieved from a study of blood T cell repertoires in COVID-19. Across the whole study: PBMCs, B-cell-depleted T cells, or T cells were the source of the cDNA or gDNA that made up the material.

This table comes from immunoSEQ multiplex PCR, and its TCRdb copy is limited to in-frame clones, with some not included. The table lists 80,000 to 95,000 clones, approximately 81% of them singletons, with about 45% in the top ten. The CDR3 length is 14 residues. The junction had 4 bases not matched to a gene; V was cut back by 5 bases and J by 0 bases. Germline V CDR1 and CDR2: SGHRS, YFSETQ. The TCR originated in a man older than 75 with acute or convalescent COVID-19. The chain recombines TRBV5-1 with TRBJ2-7, with 8 bases aligning to TRBD1. The sequenced material came from peripheral blood. In DNA, the CDR3 is TGCGCCAGCAGTGATACAGGGGGCTCCTACGAGCAGTACTTC. Its protein is CASSDTGGSYEQYF.